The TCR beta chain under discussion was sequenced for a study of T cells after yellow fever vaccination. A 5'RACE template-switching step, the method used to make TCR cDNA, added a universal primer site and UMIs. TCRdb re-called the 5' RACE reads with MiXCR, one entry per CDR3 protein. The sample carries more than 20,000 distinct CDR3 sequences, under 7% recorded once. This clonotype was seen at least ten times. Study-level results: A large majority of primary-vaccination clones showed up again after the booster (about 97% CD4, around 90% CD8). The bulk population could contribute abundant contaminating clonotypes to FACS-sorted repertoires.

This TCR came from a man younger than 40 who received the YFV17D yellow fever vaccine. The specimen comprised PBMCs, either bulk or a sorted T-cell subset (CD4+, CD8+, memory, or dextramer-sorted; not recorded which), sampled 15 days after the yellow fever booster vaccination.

CDR3 DNA sequence: TGCGCCAGCAGCTTGGCCCCTGGGGGAGCGGCAAGCACAGATACGCAGTATTTT. This translates into CASSLAPGGAASTDTQYF. V is TRBV5-1 and J is TRBJ2-3; D may be TRBD1 or TRBD2 (5 bases each). Trimming pared 0 bases from V and 0 bases from J, leaving 17 bases between. CDR3 length: 18 amino acids. CDR1 and CDR2 from the germline V gene are SGHRS and YFSETQ.